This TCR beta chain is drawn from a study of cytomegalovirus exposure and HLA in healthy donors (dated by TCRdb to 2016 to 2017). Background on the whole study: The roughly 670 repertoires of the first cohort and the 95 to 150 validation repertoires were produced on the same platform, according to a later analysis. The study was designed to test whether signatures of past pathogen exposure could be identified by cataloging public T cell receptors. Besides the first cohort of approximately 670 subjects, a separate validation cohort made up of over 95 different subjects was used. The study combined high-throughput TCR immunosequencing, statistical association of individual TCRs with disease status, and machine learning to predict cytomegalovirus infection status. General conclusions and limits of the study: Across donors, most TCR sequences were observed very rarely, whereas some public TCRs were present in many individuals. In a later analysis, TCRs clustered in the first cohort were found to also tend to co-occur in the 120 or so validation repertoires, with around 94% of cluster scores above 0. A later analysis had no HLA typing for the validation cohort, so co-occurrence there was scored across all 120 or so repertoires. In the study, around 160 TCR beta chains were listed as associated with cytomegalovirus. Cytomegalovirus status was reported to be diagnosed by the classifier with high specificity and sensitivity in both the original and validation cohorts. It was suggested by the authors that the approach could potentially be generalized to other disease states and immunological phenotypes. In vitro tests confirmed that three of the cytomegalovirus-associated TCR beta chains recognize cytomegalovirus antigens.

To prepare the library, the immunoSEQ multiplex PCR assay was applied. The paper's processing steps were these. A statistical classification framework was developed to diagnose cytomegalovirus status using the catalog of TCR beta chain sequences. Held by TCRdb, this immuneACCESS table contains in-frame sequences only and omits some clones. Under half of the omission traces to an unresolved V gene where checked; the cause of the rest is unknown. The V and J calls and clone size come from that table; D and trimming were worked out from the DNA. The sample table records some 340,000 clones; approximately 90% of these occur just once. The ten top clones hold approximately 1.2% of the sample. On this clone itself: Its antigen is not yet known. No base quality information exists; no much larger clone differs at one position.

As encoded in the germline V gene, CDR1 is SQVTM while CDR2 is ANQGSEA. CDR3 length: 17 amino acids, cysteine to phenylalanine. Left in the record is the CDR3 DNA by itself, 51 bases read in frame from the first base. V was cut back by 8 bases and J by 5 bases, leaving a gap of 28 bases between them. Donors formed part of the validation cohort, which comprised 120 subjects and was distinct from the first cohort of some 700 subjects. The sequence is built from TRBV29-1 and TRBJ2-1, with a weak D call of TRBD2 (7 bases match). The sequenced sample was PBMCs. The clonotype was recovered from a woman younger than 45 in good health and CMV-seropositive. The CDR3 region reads CSHPANEGVGGDNEQFF. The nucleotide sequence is TGCAGCCACCCAGCGAATGAGGGTGTAGGGGGGGACAATGAGCAGTTCTTC.